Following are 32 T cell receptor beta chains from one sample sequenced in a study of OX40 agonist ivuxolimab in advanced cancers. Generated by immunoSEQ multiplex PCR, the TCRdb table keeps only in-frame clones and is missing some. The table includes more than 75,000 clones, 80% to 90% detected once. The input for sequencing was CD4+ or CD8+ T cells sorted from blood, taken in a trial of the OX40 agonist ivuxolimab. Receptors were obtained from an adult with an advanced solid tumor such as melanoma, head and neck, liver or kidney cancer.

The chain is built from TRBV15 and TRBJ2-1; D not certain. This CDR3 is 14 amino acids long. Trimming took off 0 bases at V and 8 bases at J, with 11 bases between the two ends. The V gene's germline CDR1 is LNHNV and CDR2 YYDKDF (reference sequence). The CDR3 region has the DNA TGTGCCACCAGCAGAGACCCGATTAGCTATGAGCAGTTCTTC. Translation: CATSRDPISYEQFF.

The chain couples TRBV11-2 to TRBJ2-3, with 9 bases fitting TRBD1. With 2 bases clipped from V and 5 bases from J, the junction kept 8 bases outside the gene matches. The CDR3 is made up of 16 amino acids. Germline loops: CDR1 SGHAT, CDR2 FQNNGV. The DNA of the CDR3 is TGTGCCAGCAGCTTAAGAAACAGGGGGCGGGGAGATACGCAGTATTTT. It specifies CASSLRNRGRGDTQYF. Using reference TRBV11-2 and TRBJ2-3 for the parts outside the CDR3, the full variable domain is EAGVAQSPRYKIIEKRQSVAFWCNPISGHATLYWYQQILGQGPKLLIQFQNNGVVDDSQLPKDRFSAERLKGVDSTLKIQPAKLEDSAVYLCASSLRNRGRGDTQYFGPGTRLTVL.

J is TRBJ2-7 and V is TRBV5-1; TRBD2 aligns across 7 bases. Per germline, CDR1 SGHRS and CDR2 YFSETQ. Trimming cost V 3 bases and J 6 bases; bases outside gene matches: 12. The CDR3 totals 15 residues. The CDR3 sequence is CASSSPRGSPPEQYF. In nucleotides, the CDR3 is TGCGCCAGCAGCTCCCCGCGCGGGAGTCCCCCCGAGCAGTACTTC.

The CDR3 DNA sequence: TGCGCCAGCAGCACCACTCTCTCGTCCCCCTCCTATAATTCACCCCTCCACTTT. Translating it yields CASSTTLSSPSYNSPLHF. This rearrangement joins TRBV5-1 to TRBJ1-6; D unclear. The germline V gene has CDR1 SGHRS and CDR2 YFSETQ. Deletions cut 4 bases from V and 0 bases from J, with 17 bases between. The CDR3 is 18 amino acids.

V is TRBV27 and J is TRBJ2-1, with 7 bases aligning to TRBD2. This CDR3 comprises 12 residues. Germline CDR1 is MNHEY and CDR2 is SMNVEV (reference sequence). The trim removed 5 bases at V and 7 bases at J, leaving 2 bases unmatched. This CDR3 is CASSALANEQFF. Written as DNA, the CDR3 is TGTGCCAGCAGTGCACTAGCGAATGAGCAGTTCTTC.

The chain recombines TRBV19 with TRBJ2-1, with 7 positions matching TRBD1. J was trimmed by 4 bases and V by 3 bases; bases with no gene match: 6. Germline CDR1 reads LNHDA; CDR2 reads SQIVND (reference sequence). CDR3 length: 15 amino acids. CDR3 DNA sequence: TGTGCCAGTAGTATCTCACAGGGGTTGTACAATGAGCAGTTCTTC. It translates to CASSISQGLYNEQFF.

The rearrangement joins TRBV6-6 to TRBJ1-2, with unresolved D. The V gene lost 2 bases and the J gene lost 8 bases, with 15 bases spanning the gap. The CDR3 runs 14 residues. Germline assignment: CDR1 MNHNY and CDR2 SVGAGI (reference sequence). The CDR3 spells CASSYLQGLSGYTF. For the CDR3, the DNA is TGTGCCAGCAGTTACCTTCAAGGGCTCAGCGGCTACACCTTC.

CDR3: CASIEGLEYEQYF. The CDR3 bases are TGTGCCAGCATCGAGGGTCTGGAGTACGAGCAGTACTTC. This sequence joins TRBV6-1 and TRBJ2-7, with a possible D match to TRBD2 (5 bases). Germline CDR1 reads MNHNS; CDR2 reads SASEGT. CDR3 length: 13 amino acids. Trimming left V 7 bases short and J 4 bases short, with 14 bases between.

The chain's CDR3 is CASSLVVGTVKNIQYF. The CDR3 DNA follows: TGTGCCAGCAGCTTAGTGGTAGGGACAGTGAAAAACATTCAGTACTTC. The gene calls are TRBV7-9 and TRBJ2-4; the match to TRBD1 covers 7 bases. The germline V gene encodes CDR1 SEHNR and CDR2 FQNEAQ (reference sequence). The CDR3 contains 16 residues. V shed 1 base and J 4 bases; nucleotides not matched to a gene: 7.

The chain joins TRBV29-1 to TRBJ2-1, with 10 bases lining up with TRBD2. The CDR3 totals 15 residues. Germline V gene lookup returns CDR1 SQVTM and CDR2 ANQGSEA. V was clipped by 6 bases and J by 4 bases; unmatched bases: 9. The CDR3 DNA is TGCAGCGTGTCTCTCTCTAGCGGGAGTTACAATGAGCAGTTCTTC. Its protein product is CSVSLSSGSYNEQFF.

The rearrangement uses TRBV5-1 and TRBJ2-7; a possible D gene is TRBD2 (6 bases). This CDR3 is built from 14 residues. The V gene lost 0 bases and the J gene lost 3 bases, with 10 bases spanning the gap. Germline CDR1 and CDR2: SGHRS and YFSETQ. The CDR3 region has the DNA TGCGCCAGCAGCTTGGCCGGGGGAGTCTACGAGCAGTACTTC. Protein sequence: CASSLAGGVYEQYF.

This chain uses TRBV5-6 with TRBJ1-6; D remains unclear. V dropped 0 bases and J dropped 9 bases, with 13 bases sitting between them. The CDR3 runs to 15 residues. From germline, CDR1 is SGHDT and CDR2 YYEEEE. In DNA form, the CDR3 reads TGTGCCAGCAGCTTGGCTGGCGGAGGGAGTTCACCCCTCCACTTT. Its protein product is CASSLAGGGSSPLHF.

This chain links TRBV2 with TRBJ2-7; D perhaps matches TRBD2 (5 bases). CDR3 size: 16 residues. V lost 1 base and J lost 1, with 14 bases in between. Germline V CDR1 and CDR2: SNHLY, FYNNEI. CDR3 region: CASSEGAGGDSYEQYF. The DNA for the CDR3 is TGTGCCAGCAGTGAAGGGGCGGGTGGCGATTCCTACGAGCAGTACTTC.

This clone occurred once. The CDR3 DNA is TGTGCCAGCAGCGTCCGGGCTCTGCGGAATGAGCAGTTCTTC. This codes for CASSVRALRNEQFF. The J gene is TRBJ2-1, the V gene TRBV11-2; D not resolved. Germline CDR1 SGHAT, CDR2 FQNNGV. This CDR3 has 14 amino acids. Deletions cut 5 bases from V and 7 bases from J, with 15 bases between.

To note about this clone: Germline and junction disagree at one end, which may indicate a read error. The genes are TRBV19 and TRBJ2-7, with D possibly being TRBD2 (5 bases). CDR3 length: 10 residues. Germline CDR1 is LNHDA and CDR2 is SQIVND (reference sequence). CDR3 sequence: CTLEAPKQYF. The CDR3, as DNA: TGCACCTTGGAGGCCCCCAAGCAGTACTTC. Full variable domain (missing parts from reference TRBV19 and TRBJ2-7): DGGITQSPKYLFRKEGQNVTLSCEQNLNHDAMYWYRQDPGQGLRLIYYSQIVNDFQKGDIAEGYSVSREKKESFPLTVTSAQKNPTAFYLCTLEAPKQYFGPGTRLTVT.

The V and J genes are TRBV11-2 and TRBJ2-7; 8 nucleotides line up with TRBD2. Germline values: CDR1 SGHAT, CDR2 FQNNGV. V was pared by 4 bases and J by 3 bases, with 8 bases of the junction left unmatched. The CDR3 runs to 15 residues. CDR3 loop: CASSYASGSFYEQYF. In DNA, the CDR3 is TGTGCCAGCAGCTACGCTAGCGGGTCTTTCTACGAGCAGTACTTC.

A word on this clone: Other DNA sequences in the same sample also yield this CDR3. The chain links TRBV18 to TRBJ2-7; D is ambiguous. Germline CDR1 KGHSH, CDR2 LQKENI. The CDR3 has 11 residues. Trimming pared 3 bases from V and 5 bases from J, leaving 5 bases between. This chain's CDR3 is CASSPQDEQYF. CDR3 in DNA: TGTGCCAGCTCACCCCAGGACGAGCAGTACTTC.

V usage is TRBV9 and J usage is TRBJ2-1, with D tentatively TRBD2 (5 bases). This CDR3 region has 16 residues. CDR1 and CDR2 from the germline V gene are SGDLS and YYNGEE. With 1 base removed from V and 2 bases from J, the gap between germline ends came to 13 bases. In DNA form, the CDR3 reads TGTGCCAGCAGCGTACGCGGGCCGCCTCCCTACAATGAGCAGTTCTTC. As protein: CASSVRGPPPYNEQFF.

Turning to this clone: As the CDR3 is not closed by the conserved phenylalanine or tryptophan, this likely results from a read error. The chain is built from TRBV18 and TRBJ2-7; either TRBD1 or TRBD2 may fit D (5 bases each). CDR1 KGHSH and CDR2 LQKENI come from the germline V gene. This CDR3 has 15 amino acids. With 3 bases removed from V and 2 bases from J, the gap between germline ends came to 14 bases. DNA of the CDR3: TGTGCCAGCTCACCTAGGGGACGGAATCCCTACGAGCAGTACCTC. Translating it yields CASSPRGRNPYEQYL.

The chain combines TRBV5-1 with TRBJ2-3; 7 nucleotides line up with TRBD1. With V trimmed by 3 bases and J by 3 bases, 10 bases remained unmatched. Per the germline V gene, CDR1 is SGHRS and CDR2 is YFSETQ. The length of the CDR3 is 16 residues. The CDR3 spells CASSSGTGVVTDTQYF. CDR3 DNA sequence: TGCGCCAGCAGCTCGGGTACAGGGGTCGTTACAGATACGCAGTATTTT.

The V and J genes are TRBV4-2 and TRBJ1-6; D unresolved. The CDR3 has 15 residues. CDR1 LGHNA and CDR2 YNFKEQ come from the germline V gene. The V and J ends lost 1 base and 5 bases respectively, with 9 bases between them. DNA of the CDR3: TGTGCCAGCAGCCAAGGGCCAGAGAATAATTCACCCCTCCACTTT. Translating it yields CASSQGPENNSPLHF.

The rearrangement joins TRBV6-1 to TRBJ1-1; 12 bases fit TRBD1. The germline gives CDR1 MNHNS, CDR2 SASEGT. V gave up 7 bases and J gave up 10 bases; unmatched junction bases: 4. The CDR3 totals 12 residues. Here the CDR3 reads CASTRDRGLAFF. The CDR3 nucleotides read TGTGCCAGCACCAGGGACAGGGGGCTAGCTTTCTTT.

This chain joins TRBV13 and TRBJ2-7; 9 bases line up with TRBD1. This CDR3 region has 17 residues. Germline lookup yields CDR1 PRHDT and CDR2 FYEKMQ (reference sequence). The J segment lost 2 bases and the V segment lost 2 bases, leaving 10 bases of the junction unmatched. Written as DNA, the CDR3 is TGTGCCAGCAGCTTAAGGGACAGGGATCGGGTCGCCTACGAGCAGTACTTC. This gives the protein CASSLRDRDRVAYEQYF.

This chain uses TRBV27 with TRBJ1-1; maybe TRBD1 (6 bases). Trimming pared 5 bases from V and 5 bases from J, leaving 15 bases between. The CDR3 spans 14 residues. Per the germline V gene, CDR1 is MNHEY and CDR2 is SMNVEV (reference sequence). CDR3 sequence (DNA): TGTGCCAGCAGTCCCATACAGGGAGGGACTGAAGCTTTCTTT. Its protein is CASSPIQGGTEAFF.

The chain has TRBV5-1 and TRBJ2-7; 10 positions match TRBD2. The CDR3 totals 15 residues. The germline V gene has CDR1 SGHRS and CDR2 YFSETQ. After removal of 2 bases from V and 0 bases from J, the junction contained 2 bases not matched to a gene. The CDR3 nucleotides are TGCGCCAGCAGCTTACTAGCGGGGAGCTCCTACGAGCAGTACTTC. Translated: CASSLLAGSSYEQYF.

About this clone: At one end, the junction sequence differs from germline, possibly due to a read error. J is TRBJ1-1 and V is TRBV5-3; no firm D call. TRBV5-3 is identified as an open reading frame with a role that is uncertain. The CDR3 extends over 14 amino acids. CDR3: CASSLAGSHTEAFF. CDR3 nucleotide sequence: TGTGCCAGCAGCTTGGCCGGGAGCCACACTGAAGCTTTCTTT.

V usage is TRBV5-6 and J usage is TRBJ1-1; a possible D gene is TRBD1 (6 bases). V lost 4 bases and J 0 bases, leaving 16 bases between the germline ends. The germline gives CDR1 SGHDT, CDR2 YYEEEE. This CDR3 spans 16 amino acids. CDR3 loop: CASSVGGAPMNTEAFF. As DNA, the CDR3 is TGTGCCAGCAGCGTGGGGGGGGCCCCTATGAACACTGAAGCTTTCTTT.

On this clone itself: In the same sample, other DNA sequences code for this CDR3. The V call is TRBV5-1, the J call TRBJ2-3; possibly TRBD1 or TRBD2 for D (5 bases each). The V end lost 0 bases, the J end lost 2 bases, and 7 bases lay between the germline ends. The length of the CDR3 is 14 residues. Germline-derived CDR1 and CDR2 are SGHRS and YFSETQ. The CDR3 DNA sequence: TGCGCCAGCAGCTTGGACGGGGCCACAGATACGCAGTATTTT. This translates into CASSLDGATDTQYF.

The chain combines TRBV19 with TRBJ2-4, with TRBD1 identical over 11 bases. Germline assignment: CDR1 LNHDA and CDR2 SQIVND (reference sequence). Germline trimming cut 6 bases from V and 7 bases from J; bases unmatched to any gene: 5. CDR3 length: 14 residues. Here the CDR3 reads CASSPRDRGNIQYF. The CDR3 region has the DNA TGTGCCAGTAGCCCCCGGGACAGGGGGAACATTCAGTACTTC.

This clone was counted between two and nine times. This CDR3 is CASRRGGEVAEAFF. DNA for the CDR3: TGTGCCAGCCGGCGGGGCGGAGAAGTGGCTGAAGCTTTCTTT. The chain employs TRBV25-1 and TRBJ1-1; possible D gene TRBD1, 5 bases. The length of the CDR3 is 14 residues. V lost 8 bases to trimming and J lost 6 bases, with 19 bases between them. Germline V gene lookup returns CDR1 MGHDK and CDR2 SYGVNS.

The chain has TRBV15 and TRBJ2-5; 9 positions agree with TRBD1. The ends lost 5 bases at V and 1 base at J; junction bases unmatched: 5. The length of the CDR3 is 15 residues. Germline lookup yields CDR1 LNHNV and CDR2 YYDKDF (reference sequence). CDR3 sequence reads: CATSWGQGSQETQYF. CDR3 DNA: TGTGCCACCAGCTGGGGACAGGGTTCCCAAGAGACCCAGTACTTC.

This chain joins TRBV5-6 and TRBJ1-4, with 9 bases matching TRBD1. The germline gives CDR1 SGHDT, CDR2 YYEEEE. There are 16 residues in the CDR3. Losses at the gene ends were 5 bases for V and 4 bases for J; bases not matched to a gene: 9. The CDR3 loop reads CASSSGTGMVNEKLFF. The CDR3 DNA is TGTGCCAGCAGTTCCGGGACAGGGATGGTTAATGAAAAACTGTTTTTT.